This T cell receptor beta chain was identified during a study of Graves' ophthalmopathy and Graves' hyperthyroidism. CDR3 length: 15 residues. Per the germline V gene, CDR1 is LNHDA and CDR2 is SQIVND (reference sequence). Trimming shortened V by 4 bases and J by 2 bases, and 14 bases separated the two germline ends. TCR beta CDR3 regions were amplified from RNA transcripts. RT-PCR in the first round used HTBI primers; a second-round multiplex PCR followed. TCRdb reanalysed the multiplex PCR reads using MiXCR and keeps one entry per CDR3 protein. The sample consists of 680,000 or so distinct CDR3 sequences, around a fifth of them appearing once. A remark on this clonotype: What it binds is unknown.

Study-wide findings and caveats: A majority of expanded thyroid clonotypes exceeding 0.001 frequency were likewise present in blood.

The source is a woman between 18 and 29 years old with stable Graves' hyperthyroidism. Some clones in this sample may be carry-over from other donors' samples. The rearrangement uses TRBV19 and TRBJ2-5; D gene uncertain. The source material was peripheral blood. The CDR3 DNA reads TGTGCCAGTAGTACCTTTCGACGGAATCAAGAGACCCAGTACTTC. Protein product: CASSTFRRNQETQYF.